This TCR beta chain stems from a study of T-cell reconstitution after alpha-beta-depleted transplantation in children. Study-level points and caveats: Alpha-beta T cells about two months after transplant reportedly derived from several hundred expanded graft clones.

This clonotype came up a few times. Its specificity is unknown. The CDR3 covers 17 residues. The germline CDR1 and CDR2 sequences are SGHDN and FVKESK. The V gene end was trimmed by 3 bases and the J gene end by 5 bases; junction bases not matched to a gene: 10. Unique molecular identifiers were incorporated during preparation of the TCRbeta library. TCRdb itself ran the PCR reads through MiXCR, one entry per CDR3 protein. The profile covers 450,000 to 600,000 distinct CDR3 sequences, with about 10% appearing a single time and 2% to 2.5% taken by the ten largest. The source was PBMCs, collected before TCRalphabeta/CD19-depleted stem cell transplant. This rearrangement joins TRBV14 to TRBJ2-5; 12 bases are a match to TRBD2. This receptor was identified in a child aged 2-9 years with inherited bone marrow failure, due to receive a stem cell transplant. This CDR3 is CASSHSPRLAGVETQYF. The CDR3 coding sequence is TGTGCCAGCAGCCATTCACCTCGACTAGCGGGAGTTGAGACCCAGTACTTC.